The 10 T cell receptor beta chains below come from one sample, sequenced in a study of early T cells in non-severe SARS-CoV-2 infection. TCRdb re-called the 5' RACE reads through MiXCR, storing one row per CDR3 protein. The sample has about 110,000 distinct CDR3 sequences, 8.5% to 14% seen once. Material for sequencing was whole blood. Receptor source: an adult who was a healthcare worker with PCR-confirmed SARS-CoV-2 infection or an uninfected control (not recorded which).

V gene TRBV28 combines with J gene TRBJ2-5, with D perhaps TRBD2 (5 bases). The CDR3 consists of 13 residues. CDR1 is MDHEN and CDR2 is SYDVKM in the germline V gene. V was pared by 4 bases and J by 1 base, with 7 bases between. The CDR3 spells CASSSTTQETQYF. The CDR3 DNA reads TGTGCCAGCAGTTCGACTACCCAAGAGACCCAGTACTTC.

Comment on this clonotype: Sequence at one end of the junction differs from germline and may be a read error. J is TRBJ2-7 and V is TRBV3-1, with 7 bases matching TRBD2. CDR3 size: 12 residues. Germline V gene data show CDR1 as LGHDT and CDR2 as YNNKEL (reference sequence). Here the CDR3 reads CASSQDRLASVF. The CDR3 DNA reads TGTGCCAGCAGCCAAGATAGACTAGCTTCGGTCTTC.

The rearrangement uses TRBV10-2 and TRBJ1-5; the D is unclear. Germline loops: CDR1 WSHSY, CDR2 SAAADI. Trimming pared 2 bases from V and 0 bases from J, leaving 2 bases between. The CDR3 extends over 13 amino acids. This CDR3 is CASSEVSNQPQHF. The CDR3 nucleotides read TGCGCCAGCAGTGAGGTTAGCAATCAGCCCCAGCATTTT.

In its sample, this clonotype was seen a few times. V and J are TRBV4-1 and TRBJ2-5, with 9 bases aligning to TRBD2. CDR1 and CDR2 from the germline V gene are MGHRA and YSYEKL. V shed 4 bases and J 1 base; nucleotides not matched to a gene: 7. The CDR3 sequence is 16 residues long. The CDR3 DNA sequence: TGCGCCAGCAGCCGAGTAGCGGGAGACTTCCAAGAGACCCAGTACTTC. Translation gives CASSRVAGDFQETQYF.

There are many counts of this clonotype. The chain uses TRBV7-2 and TRBJ2-5; the match to TRBD1 covers 8 bases. The V segment lost 5 bases and the J segment 14 bases; nucleotides outside the gene matches: 19. This CDR3 spans 15 amino acids. CDR1 and CDR2 from the germline V gene are SGHTA and FQGNSA. CDR3 bases: TGTGCCAGCAGCGGAACCCCCGGGACAGGAACTTACGGATACTTC. It yields the protein CASSGTPGTGTYGYF.

This clonotype was seen ten or more times. The chain employs TRBV11-2 and TRBJ2-3; 9 bases match TRBD2. V was clipped by 5 bases and J by 7 bases; unmatched bases: 7. The CDR3 extends over 14 amino acids. From germline, CDR1 is SGHAT and CDR2 FQNNGV. CDR3 sequence: CASSPGTSSHTQYF. As DNA, the CDR3 is TGTGCCAGCAGCCCCGGGACTAGCTCGCATACGCAGTATTTT.

The sample holds many counts of this clonotype. V gene TRBV20-1 combines with J gene TRBJ2-1; 7 nucleotides agree with TRBD2. The J segment lost 6 bases and the V segment lost 1 base, leaving 9 bases of the junction unmatched. The germline CDR1 and CDR2 sequences are DFQATT and SNEGSKA (reference sequence). This CDR3 has 15 residues. CDR3 protein: CSARVILGRGNEQFF. CDR3 bases: TGCAGTGCTAGAGTTATTCTAGGGAGGGGCAATGAGCAGTTCTTC.

This clonotype has only a few counts. The chain has TRBV7-9 and TRBJ2-6; D gene ambiguous. Germline loops: CDR1 SEHNR, CDR2 FQNEAQ (reference sequence). Trimming took 5 bases from V and 1 from J, leaving 12 bases between them. The CDR3 has 16 amino acids. The CDR3 nucleotides read TGTGCCAGCAGCCTCCCCCAGAGATCTGGGGCCAACGTCCTGACTTTC. Its protein product is CASSLPQRSGANVLTF.

V gene TRBV7-2 combines with J gene TRBJ2-1, with D hard to call. Germline V lookup: CDR1 SGHTA, CDR2 FQGNSA. The CDR3 is 15 residues long. Trimming cost V 7 bases and J 0 bases, with 13 bases left between them. The CDR3 region has the DNA TGTGCCAGCACGCGGTCGCTTAGCTCCTACAATGAGCAGTTCTTC. Protein: CASTRSLSSYNEQFF.

The J gene is TRBJ2-7, the V gene TRBV28; tentative D call: TRBD1 (6 bases). V was shortened by 7 bases and J by 2 bases, with 15 bases between the two germline ends. The CDR3 spans 14 residues. The V gene's germline CDR1 is MDHEN and CDR2 SYDVKM. CDR3 nucleotides: TGTGCCAGCACCCAGGGACATTTCACCTACGAGCAGTACTTC. Translated: CASTQGHFTYEQYF.